This TCR beta chain came from a study of graft-versus-host responses after intestinal transplantation. Study-wide context: Transplantation in recipients was multivisceral, liver-intestinal, or isolated intestinal. Anti-thymocyte globulin induction was given to all recipients, followed by tacrolimus and steroids for around three years. Study results and limitations: Where graft-donor T cell macrochimerism was present, patients had high graft-versus-host to host-versus-graft clonal ratios in allografts.

The germline V gene has CDR1 LGHNA and CDR2 YSLEER. The V end lost 0 bases, the J end lost 2 bases, and 12 bases lay between the germline ends. The CDR3 sequence is 16 residues long. Marrow sampled after transplant originated from the posterior iliac crest or another site. Here immunoSEQ multiplex PCR was the method, and the copy in TCRdb shows in-frame clones only, minus some. The sample includes just over 15,000 clones, approximately 89% of them seen just once. About this clone itself: The antigen is unknown.

This clonotype originated in a human patient who received an intestinal transplant, so some T cells may come from the graft donor. The sequenced sample was bone marrow, obtained roughly 4 months after intestinal transplantation. The chain carries TRBV4-3 and TRBJ2-3; perhaps TRBD1 as D (5 bases). The CDR3 here is CASSQDLRVYTDTQYF. CDR3 coding DNA: TGCGCCAGCAGCCAAGACCTCAGGGTTTACACAGATACGCAGTATTTT.